Listed here are 25 T cell receptor beta chains from one sample, sequenced in a study of human T cells and chemical hapten exposure. Specified time point: patch test 3, about 24 weeks after DPC sensitization. Treatment given: therapeutic diphenylcyclopropenone sensitization with weekly scalp DPC. TCRdb reanalysed the RACE reads using MiXCR and keeps one entry per CDR3 protein. The sample lists around 200,000 distinct CDR3 sequences, about 25% seen once, with over 2% in the top ten. Sequenced here: whole blood, sampled in connection with sensitization to the hapten diphenylcyclopropenone (DPC). The source of these receptors is a woman between 40 and 50 years old with alopecia areata. Some clones in this sample may be carry-over from other donors' samples.

This CDR3 reads CASSFSRTGGTYGYTF. In DNA form, the CDR3 reads TGTGCCAGCAGTTTCAGCCGGACAGGGGGAACCTATGGCTACACCTTC. The chain carries TRBV27 and TRBJ1-2, with 10 bases that match TRBD1. The CDR3 runs 16 residues. Germline trimming cut 3 bases from V and 4 bases from J; bases unmatched to any gene: 8. Germline V gene data show CDR1 as MNHEY and CDR2 as SMNVEV (reference sequence).

This clonotype was seen only a few times. This chain connects TRBV4-2 to TRBJ1-1; D call uncertain. The CDR3 has 14 residues. Trimming stripped 4 bases from V and 1 base from J, with 10 bases between. Germline CDR1 and CDR2: LGHNA and YNFKEQ. The CDR3 DNA follows: TGTGCCAGCAGCCCCAGGACGGCGAACACTGAAGCTTTCTTT. Translation: CASSPRTANTEAFF.

The chain has TRBV6-2 or TRBV6-3 and TRBJ2-1; 7 bases match TRBD1. Per the germline V gene, CDR1 is MNHEY and CDR2 is SVGEGT. The CDR3 length is 15 residues. Trimming took 6 bases from V and 4 from J; bases not matched to a gene: 9. The CDR3 loop is CASSRPDRAYNEQFF. CDR3 in DNA: TGTGCCAGCAGCCGTCCCGACAGGGCTTACAATGAGCAGTTCTTC.

This clonotype has a handful of counts. The rearrangement joins TRBV4-2 to TRBJ2-7; 9 bases map to TRBD2. The CDR3 extends over 15 amino acids. V trimming: 0 bases; J trimming: 5 bases; junction bases outside the gene matches: 5. Per germline, CDR1 LGHNA and CDR2 YNFKEQ. CDR3 in amino acids: CASSQDGGRVNEQYF. The CDR3 DNA reads as TGTGCCAGCAGCCAAGATGGCGGGAGGGTGAACGAGCAGTACTTC.

The chain has TRBV28 and TRBJ1-2; D is unresolved. V was cut by 2 bases and J by 6 bases, with 10 bases left in between. The CDR3 is 13 residues long. CDR1 and CDR2 (germline): MDHEN, SYDVKM. The CDR3 region has the DNA TGTGCCAGCAGTTTAACACCGCGAGATGGCTACACCTTC. It translates to CASSLTPRDGYTF.

This clonotype was seen ten or more times. The V call is TRBV7-9, the J call TRBJ2-3; 7 nucleotides match TRBD1. The germline gives CDR1 SEHNR, CDR2 FQNEAQ (reference sequence). The length of the CDR3 is 14 residues. Losses at the gene ends were 6 bases for V and 2 bases for J; bases not matched to a gene: 5. The DNA for the CDR3 is TGTGCCAGCAGTCCCGGGACAGCCACAGATACGCAGTATTTT. Translated: CASSPGTATDTQYF.

This chain connects TRBV29-1 to TRBJ1-3; TRBD1 matches 9 bases. The CDR3 runs to 13 residues. Germline loops: CDR1 SQVTM, CDR2 ANQGSEA. With 6 bases clipped from V and 4 bases from J, the junction kept 4 bases outside the gene matches. CDR3 nucleotides: TGCAGCGTCAACAGGGGGCAGGGAAACACCATATATTTT. Translated, it gives CSVNRGQGNTIYF.

CDR3 residues: CASSLGTHYNEQFF. The DNA of the CDR3 is TGTGCCAGCAGTTTAGGGACTCATTACAATGAGCAGTTCTTC. The V call is TRBV12-3 or TRBV12-4, the J call TRBJ2-1, with D possibly TRBD2 on 5 matching bases. The CDR3 sequence is 14 residues long. V was pared by 1 base and J by 4 bases, with 8 bases between.

J is TRBJ1-2 and V is TRBV20-1, with D perhaps TRBD1 (5 bases). The CDR3 contains 12 residues. V was clipped by 0 bases and J by 8 bases, with 10 bases between them. CDR1 is DFQATT and CDR2 is SNEGSKA in the germline V gene (reference sequence). CDR3 loop: CSARDHGAGYTF. CDR3 nucleotides: TGCAGTGCTAGAGATCATGGGGCGGGCTACACCTTC.

The genes are TRBV5-1 and TRBJ2-5, with D unclear. V was shortened by 2 bases and J by 0 bases, with 2 bases between the two germline ends. Germline lookup yields CDR1 SGHRS and CDR2 YFSETQ. This CDR3 has 12 amino acids. The CDR3 sequence is CASSFDQETQYF. The CDR3 region has the DNA TGCGCCAGCAGCTTTGACCAAGAGACCCAGTACTTC.

This clonotype came up a few times. This chain joins TRBV28 and TRBJ1-4; TRBD1 might be the D (5 bases). CDR1 and CDR2 from the germline V gene are MDHEN and SYDVKM. Trimming took 11 bases from V and 10 from J, leaving 20 bases between them. CDR3 length equals 13 residues. CDR3: CAGGGTDSGKLFF. The CDR3 nucleotides are TGTGCCGGGGGGGGAACGGACTCAGGAAAACTGTTTTTT.

This clonotype was counted only a few times. The gene calls are TRBV5-4 and TRBJ1-6; D might be TRBD1 (6 bases). Germline V lookup: CDR1 SGHNT, CDR2 YYREEE (reference sequence). The V end was cut by 4 bases, the J end by 5 bases, with 13 bases between. The CDR3 has 15 residues. CDR3 loop: CASSQNQGNNSPLHF. CDR3 in DNA: TGTGCCAGCAGCCAAAATCAGGGGAATAATTCACCCCTCCACTTT.

This clonotype was seen just once. The rearrangement joins TRBV28 to TRBJ2-7; the D is unclear. The ends were cut back, 6 bases at V and 3 bases at J, with 18 bases in the middle. The CDR3 totals 15 residues. Germline V lookup: CDR1 MDHEN, CDR2 SYDVKM. The DNA of the CDR3 is TGTGCCAGCAGATTCCCCGAAAAAGTAAGCTACGAGCAGTACTTC. It yields the protein CASRFPEKVSYEQYF. The full variable domain, rest sourced from reference TRBV28 and TRBJ2-7, is DVKVTQSSRYLVKRTGEKVFLECVQDMDHENMFWYRQDPGLGLRLIYFSYDVKMKEKGDIPEGYSVSREKKERFSLILESASTNQTSMYLCASRFPEKVSYEQYFGPGTRLTVT.

Ten or more counts support this clonotype. The chain has TRBV10-3 and TRBJ2-2; D may match TRBD1 or TRBD2 (6 bases each). Germline CDR1 is ENHRY and CDR2 is SYGVKD. This CDR3 has 16 amino acids. V was shortened by 9 bases and J by 4 bases, with 21 bases between the two germline ends. CDR3 protein: CAMNSRDLGGTGELFF. In nucleotides, the CDR3 is TGTGCCATGAACTCGCGGGACTTAGGGGGCACCGGGGAGCTGTTTTTT.

This rearrangement joins TRBV3-1 to TRBJ1-5; no clear D gene. From germline, CDR1 is LGHDT and CDR2 YNNKEL (reference sequence). The CDR3 spans 15 residues. Trimming removed 1 base at V and 6 bases at J, with 13 bases between. CDR3: CASSQVFGVSQPQHF. The CDR3 nucleotides are TGTGCCAGCAGCCAAGTCTTTGGGGTGAGTCAGCCCCAGCATTTT.

This rearrangement joins TRBV7-9 to TRBJ2-1, with TRBD1 as a possible D gene (6 bases). CDR1 is SEHNR and CDR2 is FQNEAQ in the germline V gene (reference sequence). Trimming removed 5 bases at V and 2 bases at J, with 13 bases between. This CDR3 has 15 residues. CDR3 coding DNA: TGTGCCAGCAGCCGAACCGGGACAACCTACAATGAGCAGTTCTTC. Its translation: CASSRTGTTYNEQFF.

In this sample, this clonotype turned up many times. This chain links TRBV10-3 with TRBJ2-7, with D possibly being TRBD1 or TRBD2 (6 bases each). V gave up 3 bases and J gave up 5 bases, with 8 bases separating them. The germline V gene encodes CDR1 ENHRY and CDR2 SYGVKD. This CDR3 spans 12 amino acids. The CDR3: CAISEGGHEQYF. The CDR3 DNA follows: TGTGCCATCAGTGAAGGGGGGCACGAGCAGTACTTC.

The rearrangement uses TRBV6-2 or TRBV6-3 and TRBJ2-7, with unresolved D. The germline CDR1 and CDR2 sequences are MNHEY and SVGEGT. V lost 2 bases and J lost 2, with 7 bases in between. The CDR3 is 13 amino acids. The CDR3: CASSYRHPYEQYF. As DNA, the CDR3 is TGTGCCAGCAGTTACCGCCACCCCTACGAGCAGTACTTC.

The chain carries TRBV6-5 and TRBJ1-5; a weak D match, TRBD1 (5 bases). CDR1 MNHEY and CDR2 SVGAGI come from the germline V gene. V was pared by 4 bases and J by 0 bases, with 10 bases between. This CDR3 has 15 residues. CDR3 coding DNA: TGTGCCAGCAGTTCGACAGTTTATAGCAATCAGCCCCAGCATTTT. Translation: CASSSTVYSNQPQHF.

The chain has TRBV5-1 and TRBJ1-2; no clear D gene. The CDR3 length is 12 residues. Looked up from germline, CDR1 is SGHRS and CDR2 is YFSETQ. Trimming took 5 bases from V and 3 from J, leaving 8 bases between them. The CDR3 here is CASRESDYGYTF. The DNA of the CDR3 is TGCGCCAGCAGGGAGTCCGACTATGGCTACACCTTC. Filled out from reference TRBV5-1 and TRBJ1-2, the complete variable domain reads KAGVTQTPRYLIKTRGQQVTLSCSPISGHRSVSWYQQTPGQGLQFLFEYFSETQRNKGNFPGRFSGRQFSNSRSEMNVSTLELGDSALYLCASRESDYGYTFGSGTRLTVV.

The chain couples TRBV24-1 to TRBJ2-1; 7 nucleotides line up with TRBD1. The length of the CDR3 is 15 residues. Germline V lookup: CDR1 KGHDR, CDR2 SFDVKD. V gave up 7 bases and J gave up 4 bases; unmatched junction bases: 9. The CDR3 DNA reads TGTGCCACCAGCGCGACAGGGAACAGGTACAATGAGCAGTTCTTC. It encodes CATSATGNRYNEQFF.

V and J are TRBV21-1 and TRBJ1-4; TRBD1 is taken as the D call from the table, unchecked against the DNA. TRBV21-1 constitutes a pseudogene. This CDR3 has 16 amino acids. DNA of the CDR3: TGTGCCAGCAGCAAAGGATTCGGGACAGGGGATGAAAAACTGTTTTTT. Translation: CASSKGFGTGDEKLFF.

This clonotype showed up just a few times. The V gene is TRBV6-1, the J gene TRBJ2-7, with D perhaps matching TRBD2 (5 bases). CDR3 length equals 14 residues. Between the trimmed V and J ends, which lost 1 base and 2 bases, there was a span of 9 bases. Germline lookup yields CDR1 MNHNS and CDR2 SASEGT. CDR3 amino acids: CASSEGPRAYEQYF. The CDR3 coding sequence is TGTGCCAGCAGTGAAGGGCCGAGGGCCTACGAGCAGTACTTC.

This clonotype was seen ten or more times. J is TRBJ2-7 and V is TRBV10-3, with 7 bases aligning to TRBD2. This CDR3 region has 16 residues. With V trimmed by 3 bases and J by 3 bases, 11 bases remained unmatched. The germline V gene has CDR1 ENHRY and CDR2 SYGVKD. CDR3 nucleotides: TGTGCCATCAGTGAAAGTATCTGGGGGGGTGTCTACGAGCAGTACTTC. Translated: CAISESIWGGVYEQYF.

This clonotype was seen a handful of times. The chain joins TRBV4-2 to TRBJ2-1; no firm D call. Germline V gene data show CDR1 as LGHNA and CDR2 as YNFKEQ. The CDR3 covers 16 residues. Trimming removed 0 bases at V and 0 bases at J, with 9 bases between. The CDR3, as DNA: TGTGCCAGCAGCCAAGAAGCGCCAAGCTCCTACAATGAGCAGTTCTTC. This translates into CASSQEAPSSYNEQFF.